Each of the 4 T cell receptor beta chains below was sequenced from the same sample in a study of cytomegalovirus exposure and HLA in healthy donors. Sequencing was performed with immunoSEQ multiplex PCR; in TCRdb, only in-frame clones are kept and a portion is missing. The profile shows 260,000 or so clones, roughly 90% of them singletons. The source material was PBMCs. The receptors originated from a woman between 18 and 30 years old in good health and CMV-seronegative.

This clone is a singleton in its sample. The chain links TRBV27 to TRBJ2-3, with a possible D match to TRBD1 (6 bases). Per germline, CDR1 MNHEY and CDR2 SMNVEV (reference sequence). Trimming took off 1 base at V and 0 bases at J, with 8 bases between the two ends. This CDR3 is 15 amino acids long. CDR3 DNA: TGTGCCAGCAGTTTATGGGGACACAGCACAGATACGCAGTATTTT. Translating it yields CASSLWGHSTDTQYF.

The chain carries TRBV19 and TRBJ2-7; possible D gene TRBD1, 7 bases. V dropped 0 bases and J dropped 2 bases, with 11 bases sitting between them. The length of the CDR3 is 15 residues. CDR1 and CDR2 from the germline V gene are LNHDA and SQIVND (reference sequence). The CDR3 loop reads CASSIDQGGPYEQYF. CDR3 in DNA: TGTGCCAGTAGTATAGATCAGGGGGGACCCTACGAGCAGTACTTC.

The chain employs TRBV25-1 and TRBJ2-2; possibly TRBD2 for D (6 bases). CDR1 is MGHDK, CDR2 SYGVNS, per germline. The CDR3 length is 16 residues. V was clipped by 3 bases and J by 0 bases, with 11 bases between them. CDR3 in amino acids: CASSEGGSPNTGELFF. The CDR3 DNA reads as TGTGCCAGCAGTGAGGGGGGATCCCCGAACACCGGGGAGCTGTTTTTT.

The J gene is TRBJ2-5, the V gene TRBV28; TRBD1 matches at 7 bases. Germline V gene lookup returns CDR1 MDHEN and CDR2 SYDVKM. After removal of 8 bases from V and 2 bases from J, the junction contained 11 bases not matched to a gene. The CDR3 is 15 amino acids. Here the CDR3 reads CASGIGTDRQETQYF. The CDR3 DNA is TGTGCCAGCGGTATAGGGACAGACAGACAAGAGACCCAGTACTTC.